The source of this T cell receptor beta chain is a study of shared clonotypes between healthy human individuals. Study in general: Per donor, three plates held CD4 naive cells, three held CD4 memory, two held CD8 naive and one held CD8 memory.

Findings and caveats of the study: The authors sampled blood alone, and tissue repertoires likely differ.

Regarding this clone: What it binds is not known.

Per the germline V gene, CDR1 is LGHNT and CDR2 is FRNRAP. V was clipped by 5 bases and J by 1 base; unmatched bases: 2. The CDR3 runs 17 residues. The method was immunoSEQ multiplex PCR; TCRdb's version includes in-frame clones alone and lacks a portion of them. The table includes more than 2,000,000 clones, about 92% detected once. The rearrangement joins TRBV12-5 to TRBJ2-1; 16 positions agree with TRBD2. Sequencing was carried out using naive CD4+ T cells sorted from blood. Subset meaning: CD45RA+ positively selected. This TCR came from a young man in good health. The DNA for the CDR3 is TGTGCTAGTGGTCCGGGACTAGCGGGAGGGTCCTACAATGAGCAGTTCTTC. This encodes CASGPGLAGGSYNEQFF. The complete variable domain, with remaining parts taken from reference TRBV12-5 and TRBJ2-1, reads DARVTQTPRHKVTEMGQEVTMRCQPILGHNTVFWYRQTMMQGLELLAYFRNRAPLDDSGMPKDRFSAEMPDATLATLKIQPSEPRDSAVYFCASGPGLAGGSYNEQFFGPGTRLTVL.